This entry lists 12 T cell receptor beta chains sequenced from one sample in a study of blood T cell repertoires in COVID-19. Assay used: immunoSEQ multiplex PCR; TCRdb lists only in-frame clones, some missing. The data contain some 320,000 clones, more than 70% of them singletons. Specimen: PBMCs or T cells enriched from blood (not recorded which). Every receptor here comes from a woman in her 30s who had recovered from COVID-19.

The chain employs TRBV15 and TRBJ2-7, with 11 bases lining up with TRBD1. The V gene end was trimmed by 6 bases and the J gene end by 4 bases; junction bases not matched to a gene: 8. This CDR3 is 15 amino acids long. In germline, CDR1 is LNHNV, CDR2 YYDKDF (reference sequence). Here the CDR3 reads CATRSAGTGGYEQYF. The CDR3 nucleotides are TGTGCCACCAGAAGCGCCGGGACAGGGGGGTACGAGCAGTACTTC.

This chain uses TRBV6-5 with TRBJ1-6; D is undetermined. The CDR3 loop spans 16 amino acids. Germline loops: CDR1 MNHEY, CDR2 SVGAGI. Trimming stripped 0 bases from V and 7 bases from J, with 13 bases between. The CDR3 bases are TGTGCCAGCAGTTACTCAGGCCGGGGTCGCAATTCACCCCTCCACTTT. Translating it yields CASSYSGRGRNSPLHF.

The rearrangement uses TRBV5-6 and TRBJ1-1; D is unresolved. Germline V gene lookup returns CDR1 SGHDT and CDR2 YYEEEE. There are 14 residues in the CDR3. V shed 0 bases and J shed 3 bases, with 9 bases lying between them. For the CDR3, the DNA is TGTGCCAGCAGCTTGGCCGGGGTCGACACTGAAGCTTTCTTT. Its translation: CASSLAGVDTEAFF.

This clone showed up just once. The V call is TRBV2, the J call TRBJ2-4; maybe TRBD1 (5 bases). V lost 10 bases to trimming and J lost 0 bases, with 16 bases between them. The germline V gene has CDR1 SNHLY and CDR2 FYNNEI. The CDR3 is 15 residues long. CDR3 region: CAIRRGDLAKNIQYF. The CDR3, as DNA: TGTGCCATCCGAAGGGGTGACCTAGCCAAAAACATTCAGTACTTC.

V is TRBV5-4 and J is TRBJ2-2; 8 bases map to TRBD1. This CDR3 comprises 15 residues. Trimming removed 4 bases from V and 4 bases from J; junction bases left unmatched: 6. CDR1 SGHNT and CDR2 YYREEE come from the germline V gene (reference sequence). The CDR3 spells CASSLSDRATGELFF. The CDR3 nucleotides are TGTGCCAGCAGCCTCTCGGACAGGGCCACCGGGGAGCTGTTTTTT.

V and J are TRBV5-1 and TRBJ2-2; D remains ambiguous. Trimming took off 1 base at V and 4 bases at J, with 8 bases between the two ends. Germline V CDR1 and CDR2: SGHRS, YFSETQ. The CDR3 is 14 residues long. The CDR3 DNA follows: TGCGCCAGCAGCTTGAATCGAGCCACCGGGGAGCTGTTTTTT. This gives the protein CASSLNRATGELFF.

The V gene is TRBV28, the J gene TRBJ1-2, with 9 bases identical to TRBD1. After removal of 6 bases from V and 5 bases from J, the junction contained 7 bases not matched to a gene. Germline V CDR1 and CDR2: MDHEN, SYDVKM. The CDR3 length is 14 residues. Here the CDR3 reads CASRPPGQGYGYTF. CDR3 in DNA: TGTGCCAGCAGGCCCCCGGGACAGGGTTATGGCTACACCTTC.

This sequence joins TRBV18 and TRBJ2-6; tentative D call: TRBD1 (5 bases). The CDR3 extends over 21 amino acids. Trimming pared 0 bases from V and 3 bases from J, leaving 24 bases between. Germline assignment: CDR1 KGHSH and CDR2 LQKENI. The CDR3 nucleotides read TGTGCCAGCTCACCACCCCTTGATTTCCAGGGCGGCGCTCTTGGGGCCAACGTCCTGACTTTC. It specifies CASSPPLDFQGGALGANVLTF.

This clone was seen just once. The chain couples TRBV19 to TRBJ2-7, with D maybe TRBD2 (7 bases). Germline V gene sequence: CDR1 LNHDA, CDR2 SQIVND (reference sequence). The CDR3 sequence is 14 residues long. V gave up 3 bases and J gave up 2 bases, with 11 bases separating them. DNA of the CDR3: TGTGCCAGTAGTATGAGGGGGGGTACCTACGAGCAGTACTTC. Protein product: CASSMRGGTYEQYF.

The rearrangement links TRBV25-1 to TRBJ2-1, with TRBD1 matching over 7 bases. The CDR3 consists of 15 residues. Trimming cost V 3 bases and J 7 bases; bases outside gene matches: 9. Looked up from germline, CDR1 is MGHDK and CDR2 is SYGVNS. CDR3 in DNA: TGTGCCAGCAGTGACTCGGACAGGCCGGTGAATGAGCAGTTCTTC. This codes for CASSDSDRPVNEQFF. Based on the CDR3 plus reference TRBV25-1 and TRBJ2-1, the full variable domain is EADIYQTPRYLVIGTGKKITLECSQTMGHDKMYWYQQDPGMELHLIHYSYGVNSTEKGDLSSESTVSRIRTEHFPLTLESARPSHTSQYLCASSDSDRPVNEQFFGPGTRLTVL.

The chain links TRBV7-2 to TRBJ1-1; TRBD1 might be the D (5 bases). Per germline, CDR1 SGHTA and CDR2 FQGNSA. Between the trimmed V and J ends, which lost 5 bases and 5 bases, there was a span of 18 bases. The CDR3 totals 15 residues. Here the CDR3 reads CASSLVGGGGTEAFF. CDR3 nucleotides: TGTGCCAGCAGCCTCGTGGGGGGAGGAGGGACTGAAGCTTTCTTT.

The genes are TRBV28 and TRBJ2-1, with 9 positions matching TRBD2. Germline V CDR1 and CDR2: MDHEN, SYDVKM. Trimming cost V 8 bases and J 4 bases; bases outside gene matches: 12. The CDR3 covers 16 residues. This CDR3 is CASGQGGAGGYNEQFF. Written as DNA, the CDR3 is TGTGCCAGCGGGCAGGGAGGAGCGGGGGGTTACAATGAGCAGTTCTTC. Based on the CDR3 plus reference TRBV28 and TRBJ2-1, the full variable domain is DVKVTQSSRYLVKRTGEKVFLECVQDMDHENMFWYRQDPGLGLRLIYFSYDVKMKEKGDIPEGYSVSREKKERFSLILESASTNQTSMYLCASGQGGAGGYNEQFFGPGTRLTVL.